The clone carrying this TCR beta chain was observed a few times. Its antigen is as yet unknown. The sample belongs to a study of T cell responses to AZD1222 COVID-19 vaccine. Findings of the study overall: Targeting of unmutated variant regions was reportedly seen in nearly half of spike-specific TCRs.

The CDR3 is 15 amino acids. The ends were cut back, 4 bases at V and 3 bases at J, with 13 bases in the middle. Germline CDR1 and CDR2: SGHRS and YFSETQ. Second doses were pooled across both intervals (about 4 or about 12 weeks). Only in-frame clones appear in the TCRdb table, and some are missing; sequencing was by immunoSEQ multiplex PCR. The table records tens of thousands of clones, about 88% of them present only once. This specimen consisted of peripheral blood, obtained 28 days after the second AZD1222 dose. This TCR derives from an adult who received the AZD1222 COVID-19 vaccine. V is TRBV5-1 and J is TRBJ2-2, with a possible D match to TRBD2 (7 bases). For the CDR3, the DNA is TGCGCCAGCAGCAGGGGGGGGCCGGACACCGGGGAGCTGTTTTTT. This codes for CASSRGGPDTGELFF. The full variable domain, in which reference TRBV5-1 and TRBJ2-2 provide the parts outside the CDR3, is KAGVTQTPRYLIKTRGQQVTLSCSPISGHRSVSWYQQTPGQGLQFLFEYFSETQRNKGNFPGRFSGRQFSNSRSEMNVSTLELGDSALYLCASSRGGPDTGELFFGEGSRLTVL.